These 32 T cell receptor beta chains came from one sample sequenced in a study of identifying expanded T cells in peripheral blood (dated by TCRdb to between 2018 and 2021). Receptors were amplified or captured by the immunoSEQ multiplex PCR assay. Entries here come from immuneACCESS through TCRdb and include only in-frame sequences with V and J called. Some clones fail to appear in such tables; in the studies checked, an unresolved V gene covers under half of the shortfall, and the cause of the remainder is unknown. For this sample there are 70,000 to 95,000 clones; approximately 91% appear just once. The ten most abundant clones make up around 3.8% of the sample. What was sequenced was blood. These receptors all stem from a person aged 18 to 70 in good health.

J is TRBJ1-1 and V is TRBV5-1, with TRBD1 identical over 9 bases. The CDR3 consists of 13 residues. V trimming: 4 bases; J trimming: 11 bases; junction bases outside the gene matches: 9. CDR1 is SGHRS and CDR2 is YFSETQ in the germline V gene. Here the CDR3 DNA reads TGCGCCAGCAGCCCGCGGACAGGGGAGTACGCTTTCTTT. Translation gives CASSPRTGEYAFF. The entire variable domain, with the rest obtained from reference TRBV5-1 and TRBJ1-1, is as follows: KAGVTQTPRYLIKTRGQQVTLSCSPISGHRSVSWYQQTPGQGLQFLFEYFSETQRNKGNFPGRFSGRQFSNSRSEMNVSTLELGDSALYLCASSPRTGEYAFFGQGTRLTVV.

The V and J genes are TRBV4-1 and TRBJ2-1, with TRBD1 matching 9 bases. V gave up 1 base and J gave up 5 bases; unmatched junction bases: 3. CDR3 length: 15 amino acids. Germline V gene data show CDR1 as MGHRA and CDR2 as YSYEKL. DNA of the CDR3: TGCGCCAGCAGCCAAGCACAGGGGGCGAACAATGAGCAGTTCTTC. It is translated as CASSQAQGANNEQFF.

The chain employs TRBV6-1 and TRBJ1-3; D uncertain. Germline CDR1 and CDR2: MNHNS and SASEGT. The CDR3 has 15 residues. V was pared by 3 bases and J by 0 bases, with 9 bases between. The CDR3 DNA reads as TGTGCCAGCAGTGATCGAACAGACTCTGGAAACACCATATATTTT. Translated, it gives CASSDRTDSGNTIYF.

This chain links TRBV27 with TRBJ1-1; unclear D gene. This CDR3 has 16 amino acids. Germline CDR1 reads MNHEY; CDR2 reads SMNVEV (reference sequence). Trimming stripped 3 bases from V and 0 bases from J, with 14 bases between. The CDR3 loop reads CASSFPSAALNTEAFF. The CDR3 bases are TGTGCCAGCAGTTTCCCCAGCGCAGCTCTGAACACTGAAGCTTTCTTT.

This chain uses TRBV19 with TRBJ2-5, with D unclear. The germline gives CDR1 LNHDA, CDR2 SQIVND (reference sequence). CDR3 length equals 14 residues. The germline V and J ends were trimmed by 8 bases and 2 bases, with 15 bases remaining between them. In DNA form, the CDR3 reads TGTGCCAGTTCCCGAATTGGGATACAAGAGACCCAGTACTTC. Translating gives CASSRIGIQETQYF.

This chain joins TRBV7-5 and TRBJ2-7; the D call TRBD1 from the table was never checked on the DNA. TRBV7-5 is a recognized pseudogene. The CDR3 has 17 amino acids. The CDR3 reads CVRSFSTPGQGDYEQYF. The CDR3 DNA reads TGTGTCAGAAGCTTTTCAACTCCGGGACAGGGAGACTACGAGCAGTACTTC.

Only a few counts were recorded for this clone. The rearrangement uses TRBV4-1 and TRBJ1-2; weak D call: TRBD1 (5 bases). Germline assignment: CDR1 MGHRA and CDR2 YSYEKL. V gave up 4 bases and J gave up 6 bases, with 18 bases separating them. The CDR3 has 15 amino acids. The CDR3 sequence is CASSPSKGKMDGYTF. For the CDR3, the DNA is TGCGCCAGCAGCCCCTCCAAGGGGAAGATGGATGGCTACACCTTC.

The chain has TRBV5-4 and TRBJ2-3; 11 bases are shared with TRBD2. The CDR3 is 15 amino acids. V gave up 3 bases and J gave up 2 bases; unmatched junction bases: 2. Germline values: CDR1 SGHNT, CDR2 YYREEE (reference sequence). The DNA for the CDR3 is TGTGCCAGCAGCTCGGGACTAGCGGTCACAGATACGCAGTATTTT. It specifies CASSSGLAVTDTQYF. Drawing the rest from reference TRBV5-4 and TRBJ2-3, the complete variable domain is ETGVTQSPTHLIKTRGQQVTLRCSSQSGHNTVSWYQQALGQGPQFIFQYYREEENGRGNFPPRFSGLQFPNYSSELNVNALELDDSALYLCASSSGLAVTDTQYFGPGTRLTVL.

The CDR3 DNA is TGTGCCAGCAGTGCCGACAGCTCAAATTCACCCCTCCACTTT. As protein: CASSADSSNSPLHF. This chain links TRBV2 with TRBJ1-6; D perhaps matches TRBD1 (5 bases). Germline CDR1 is SNHLY and CDR2 is FYNNEI. V was cut by 4 bases and J by 7 bases, with 11 bases left in between. This CDR3 comprises 14 residues.

V usage is TRBV19 and J usage is TRBJ2-2, with 9 bases matching TRBD1. The CDR3 spans 16 residues. V was pared by 6 bases and J by 2 bases, with 7 bases of the junction left unmatched. The germline gives CDR1 LNHDA, CDR2 SQIVND (reference sequence). Here the CDR3 reads CASRRRTGANTGELFF. The DNA for the CDR3 is TGTGCCAGTAGAAGGAGGACAGGGGCAAACACCGGGGAGCTGTTTTTT.

V is TRBV28 and J is TRBJ1-2; D is possibly TRBD1 (5 bases). CDR1 MDHEN and CDR2 SYDVKM come from the germline V gene. This CDR3 spans 14 amino acids. Trimming left V 5 bases short and J 4 bases short, with 14 bases between. CDR3 sequence (DNA): TGTGCCAGCAGTCCACGACAGTCGGGCTATGGCTACACCTTC. It codes for CASSPRQSGYGYTF.

V is TRBV12-5 and J is TRBJ2-7; 8 nucleotides line up with TRBD2. Losses at the gene ends were 2 bases for V and 5 bases for J; bases not matched to a gene: 5. Germline lookup yields CDR1 LGHNT and CDR2 FRNRAP. This CDR3 contains 14 residues. CDR3 nucleotides: TGTGCTAGTGGTTTGAAAGCGGGAGAAAACGAGCAGTACTTC. It specifies CASGLKAGENEQYF.

J is TRBJ2-5 and V is TRBV7-9; 7 bases map to TRBD2. Germline loops: CDR1 SEHNR, CDR2 FQNEAQ (reference sequence). The CDR3 is 14 residues long. V lost 5 bases, J lost 3 bases, and 6 bases stayed unmatched. The CDR3 loop is CASSPLAGEETQYF. CDR3 DNA: TGTGCCAGCAGCCCCCTCGCGGGGGAAGAGACCCAGTACTTC.

This chain uses TRBV28 with TRBJ2-5, with D perhaps TRBD1 or TRBD2 (5 bases each). The CDR3 extends over 14 amino acids. Germline assignment: CDR1 MDHEN and CDR2 SYDVKM. Trimming pared 6 bases from V and 4 bases from J, leaving 15 bases between. This CDR3 reads CASRRRGLGETQYF. The CDR3 nucleotides are TGTGCCAGCAGGCGCCGGGGCCTCGGAGAGACCCAGTACTTC.

The rearrangement joins TRBV7-8 to TRBJ2-1; D gene unclear. The CDR3 is 13 residues long. CDR1 SGHVS and CDR2 FQNEAQ come from the germline V gene. Trimming stripped 4 bases from V and 8 bases from J, with 12 bases between. The CDR3 DNA reads as TGTGCCAGCAGCTCGTCGGGCCCTCATGAGCAGTTCTTC. Its translation: CASSSSGPHEQFF.

The V call is TRBV7-8, the J call TRBJ2-3; D gene uncertain. The V gene lost 5 bases and the J gene lost 2 bases, with 5 bases spanning the gap. The length of the CDR3 is 12 residues. Per the germline V gene, CDR1 is SGHVS and CDR2 is FQNEAQ. CDR3 sequence (DNA): TGTGCCAGCAGCCCTTACACAGATACGCAGTATTTT. This sequence encodes CASSPYTDTQYF.

The chain recombines TRBV12-2 with TRBJ2-7; the table's TRBD1 call for D was not verified on the DNA. TRBV12-2 is tagged as a pseudogene. The CDR3 has 15 amino acids. The CDR3 is CASRLARTAFYEQYF. CDR3 bases: TGTGCAAGTCGCTTAGCCAGGACAGCGTTCTACGAGCAGTACTTC.

The chain has TRBV12-5 and TRBJ2-7; 9 bases match TRBD1. CDR3 length equals 14 residues. Trimming cost V 8 bases and J 2 bases; bases outside gene matches: 7. Germline V gene sequence: CDR1 LGHNT, CDR2 FRNRAP. CDR3: CASKAGTGTYEQYF. The CDR3 region has the DNA TGTGCTAGTAAAGCCGGGACAGGGACCTACGAGCAGTACTTC.

This sequence joins TRBV18 and TRBJ2-3, with D possibly being TRBD1 (5 bases). This CDR3 contains 15 residues. The germline V gene has CDR1 KGHSH and CDR2 LQKENI. V lost 3 bases to trimming and J lost 2 bases, with 12 bases between them. The CDR3, as DNA: TGTGCCAGCTCACCCCAAAGGGGCCCCACAGATACGCAGTATTTT. It yields the protein CASSPQRGPTDTQYF.

This clone was found a few times. The rearrangement joins TRBV20-1 to TRBJ2-7; D unresolved. This CDR3 has 11 amino acids. V lost 4 bases and J 2 bases, leaving 6 bases between the germline ends. Germline CDR1 DFQATT, CDR2 SNEGSKA (reference sequence). This CDR3 reads CSATRAYEQYF. The CDR3 DNA reads TGCAGTGCTACCAGAGCCTACGAGCAGTACTTC.

This rearrangement joins TRBV4-1 to TRBJ2-4, with TRBD1 matching 7 bases. The CDR3 spans 12 residues. V lost 6 bases and J lost 7; bases outside the gene matches: 3. Germline lookup yields CDR1 MGHRA and CDR2 YSYEKL. Here the CDR3 reads CASSPDRNIQYF. CDR3 nucleotides: TGCGCCAGCAGTCCGGACAGGAACATTCAGTACTTC.

The table lists this clone with a few counts. The genes are TRBV5-4 and TRBJ1-2; 7 bases match TRBD1. Germline loops: CDR1 SGHNT, CDR2 YYREEE (reference sequence). The J segment lost 3 bases and the V segment lost 0 bases, leaving 2 bases of the junction unmatched. This CDR3 has 14 amino acids. The CDR3 DNA is TGTGCCAGCAGCTTGGTCAGGGGGGACTATGGCTACACCTTC. Protein product: CASSLVRGDYGYTF. The full variable domain, rest sourced from reference TRBV5-4 and TRBJ1-2, is ETGVTQSPTHLIKTRGQQVTLRCSSQSGHNTVSWYQQALGQGPQFIFQYYREEENGRGNFPPRFSGLQFPNYSSELNVNALELDDSALYLCASSLVRGDYGYTFGSGTRLTVV.

The rearrangement joins TRBV30 to TRBJ1-2; 9 bases line up with TRBD1. Trimming cost V 2 bases and J 8 bases; bases outside gene matches: 9. The CDR3 length is 14 residues. The germline V gene encodes CDR1 GTSNPN and CDR2 SVGIG (reference sequence). The CDR3 sequence is CAWSPWGQGEGYTF. The DNA of the CDR3 is TGTGCCTGGAGTCCATGGGGACAGGGAGAAGGCTACACCTTC.

The genes are TRBV2 and TRBJ2-3; 7 nucleotides match TRBD2. This CDR3 has 14 amino acids. Germline CDR1 is SNHLY and CDR2 is FYNNEI. Trimming at V came to 6 bases and at J to 1 base, leaving 4 bases not matched to a gene. CDR3 sequence reads: CASSGTTRTDTQYF. CDR3 DNA sequence: TGTGCCAGCAGCGGGACTACTCGCACAGATACGCAGTATTTT.

The rearrangement joins TRBV27 to TRBJ2-3, with 11 bases aligning to TRBD2. Germline assignment: CDR1 MNHEY and CDR2 SMNVEV (reference sequence). CDR3 length: 16 amino acids. V lost 5 bases to trimming and J lost 3 bases; unmatched junction nucleotides: 7. CDR3 protein: CASSKHRLAGTDTQYF. The CDR3 nucleotides read TGTGCCAGCAGTAAACACAGACTAGCGGGGACAGATACGCAGTATTTT.

V usage is TRBV5-1 and J usage is TRBJ2-2, with 7 bases matching TRBD1. CDR3 length: 17 residues. CDR1 and CDR2 from the germline V gene are SGHRS and YFSETQ. Trimming removed 0 bases from V and 6 bases from J; junction bases left unmatched: 11. CDR3 in amino acids: CASSLATRGFGPGELFF. The CDR3 region has the DNA TGCGCCAGCAGCTTGGCCACCAGGGGGTTTGGCCCCGGGGAGCTGTTTTTT.

This chain joins TRBV9 and TRBJ2-3, with 15 bases identical to TRBD2. Germline CDR1 is SGDLS and CDR2 is YYNGEE. The CDR3 sequence is 18 residues long. Unmatched junction bases numbered 10, after V lost 4 bases and J lost 4 bases. The CDR3: CASSPMGLAGGWSDTQYF. The CDR3 region has the DNA TGTGCCAGCAGCCCAATGGGACTAGCGGGAGGTTGGTCAGATACGCAGTATTTT.

J is TRBJ2-2 and V is TRBV5-4, with TRBD2 matching 12 bases. This CDR3 contains 17 residues. V trimming: 4 bases; J trimming: 2 bases; junction bases outside the gene matches: 6. CDR1 and CDR2 from the germline V gene are SGHNT and YYREEE (reference sequence). CDR3 bases: TGTGCCAGCAGCCGCGGTGGACTAGCGGGAAACACCGGGGAGCTGTTTTTT. It is translated as CASSRGGLAGNTGELFF. Drawing the rest from reference TRBV5-4 and TRBJ2-2, the complete variable domain is ETGVTQSPTHLIKTRGQQVTLRCSSQSGHNTVSWYQQALGQGPQFIFQYYREEENGRGNFPPRFSGLQFPNYSSELNVNALELDDSALYLCASSRGGLAGNTGELFFGEGSRLTVL.

This clone was counted once. The chain employs TRBV27 and TRBJ2-5; D is unresolved. Per the germline V gene, CDR1 is MNHEY and CDR2 is SMNVEV (reference sequence). Trimming left V 0 bases short and J 2 bases short, with 4 bases between. This CDR3 comprises 13 residues. The CDR3 here is CASSLSWQETQYF. CDR3 DNA sequence: TGTGCCAGCAGTTTATCGTGGCAAGAGACCCAGTACTTC.

CDR3 loop: CASSRTGGLSTQHF. In DNA form, the CDR3 reads TGTGCCAGCAGCCGGACAGGGGGGTTATCGACCCAGCATTTT. The J gene is TRBJ1-5, the V gene TRBV7-8, with 10 bases fitting TRBD1. J lost 11 bases, V lost 5 bases, and 9 bases had no gene match. The germline V gene has CDR1 SGHVS and CDR2 FQNEAQ. The CDR3 totals 14 residues. Supplemented by reference TRBV7-8 and TRBJ1-5, the full variable domain reads GAGVSQSPRYKVAKRGQDVALRCDPISGHVSLFWYQQALGQGPEFLTYFQNEAQLDKSGLPSDRFFAERPEGSVSTLKIQRTQQEDSAVYLCASSRTGGLSTQHFGDGTRLSIL.

This clone was seen only once. The V call is TRBV5-1, the J call TRBJ2-6, with TRBD2 identical over 8 bases. V was clipped by 2 bases and J by 4 bases; unmatched bases: 5. Germline-derived CDR1 and CDR2 are SGHRS and YFSETQ. The length of the CDR3 is 16 residues. CDR3 nucleotides: TGCGCCAGCAGCTTTAGCGGGGCTTCCGGGGCCAACGTCCTGACTTTC. Its translation is CASSFSGASGANVLTF. The whole variable domain, filled in from reference TRBV5-1 and TRBJ2-6, reads KAGVTQTPRYLIKTRGQQVTLSCSPISGHRSVSWYQQTPGQGLQFLFEYFSETQRNKGNFPGRFSGRQFSNSRSEMNVSTLELGDSALYLCASSFSGASGANVLTFGAGSRLTVL.

This chain links TRBV7-2 with TRBJ1-4; 7 nucleotides match TRBD1. The CDR3 spans 15 residues. Germline CDR1 SGHTA, CDR2 FQGNSA. Unmatched junction bases numbered 8, after V lost 5 bases and J lost 5 bases. The CDR3 bases are TGTGCCAGCAGCCCGACAGGGAGGGAGAATGAAAAACTGTTTTTT. This gives the protein CASSPTGRENEKLFF.